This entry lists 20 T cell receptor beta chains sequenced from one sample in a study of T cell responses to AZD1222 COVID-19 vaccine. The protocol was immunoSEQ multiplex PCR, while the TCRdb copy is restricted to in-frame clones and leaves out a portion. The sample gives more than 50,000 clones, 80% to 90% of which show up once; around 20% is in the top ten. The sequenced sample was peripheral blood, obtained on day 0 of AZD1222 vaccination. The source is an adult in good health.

DNA for the CDR3: TGTGCCAGCAGCTTAGCACAGTCGAACACTGAAGCTTTCTTT. Translation: CASSLAQSNTEAFF. This chain links TRBV7-2 with TRBJ1-1, with D unclear. The germline V and J ends were trimmed by 0 bases and 1 base, with 6 bases remaining between them. There are 14 residues in the CDR3. Germline V gene lookup returns CDR1 SGHTA and CDR2 FQGNSA.

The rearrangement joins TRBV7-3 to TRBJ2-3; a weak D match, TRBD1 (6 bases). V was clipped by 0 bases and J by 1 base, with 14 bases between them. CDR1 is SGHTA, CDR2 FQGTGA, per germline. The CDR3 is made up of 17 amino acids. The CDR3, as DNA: TGTGCCAGCAGCTTAACGTCACAGGGAAGTGGCACAGATACGCAGTATTTT. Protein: CASSLTSQGSGTDTQYF.

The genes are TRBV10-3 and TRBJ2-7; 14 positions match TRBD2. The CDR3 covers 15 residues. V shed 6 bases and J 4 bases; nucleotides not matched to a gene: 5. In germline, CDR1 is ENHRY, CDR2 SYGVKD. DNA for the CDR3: TGTGCCATCAGGCAGGGACTAGCGGGGGATTACGAGCAGTACGTC. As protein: CAIRQGLAGDYEQYV.

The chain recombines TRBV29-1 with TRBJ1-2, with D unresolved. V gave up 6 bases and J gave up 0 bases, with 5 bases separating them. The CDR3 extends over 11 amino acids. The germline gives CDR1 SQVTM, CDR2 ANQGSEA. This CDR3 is CSVQSNYGYTF. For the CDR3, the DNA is TGCAGCGTACAGTCTAACTATGGCTACACCTTC.

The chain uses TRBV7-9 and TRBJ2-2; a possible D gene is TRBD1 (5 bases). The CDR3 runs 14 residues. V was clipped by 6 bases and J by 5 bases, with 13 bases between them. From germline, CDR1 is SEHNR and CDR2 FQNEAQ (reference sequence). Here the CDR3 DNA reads TGTGCCAGCAGAGACAGCCTCAGGACCGGGGAGCTGTTTTTT. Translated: CASRDSLRTGELFF.

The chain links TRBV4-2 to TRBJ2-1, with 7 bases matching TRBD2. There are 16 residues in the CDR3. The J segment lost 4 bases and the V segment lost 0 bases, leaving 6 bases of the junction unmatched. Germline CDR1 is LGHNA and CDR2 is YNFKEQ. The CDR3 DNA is TGTGCCAGCAGCCAAGAAGTGAGCGGGGAGTACAATGAGCAGTTCTTC. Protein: CASSQEVSGEYNEQFF.

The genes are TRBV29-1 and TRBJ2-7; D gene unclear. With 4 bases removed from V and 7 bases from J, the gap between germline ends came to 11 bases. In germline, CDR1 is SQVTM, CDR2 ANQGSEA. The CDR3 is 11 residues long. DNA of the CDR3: TGCAGCGTTGGGGAAAGTGCGGAGCAGTACTTC. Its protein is CSVGESAEQYF.

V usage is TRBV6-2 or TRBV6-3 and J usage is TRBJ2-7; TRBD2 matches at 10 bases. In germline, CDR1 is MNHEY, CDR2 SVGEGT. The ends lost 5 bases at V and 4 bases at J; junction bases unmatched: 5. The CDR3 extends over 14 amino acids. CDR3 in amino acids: CASSTGTSVYEQYF. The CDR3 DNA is TGTGCCAGCAGTACTGGGACTAGCGTATACGAGCAGTACTTC.

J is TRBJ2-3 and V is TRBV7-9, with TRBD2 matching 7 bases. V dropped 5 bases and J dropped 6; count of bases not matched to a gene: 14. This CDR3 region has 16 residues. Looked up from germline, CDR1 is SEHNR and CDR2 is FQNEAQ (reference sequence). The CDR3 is CASSASRAGARDTQYF. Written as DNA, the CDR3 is TGTGCCAGCAGCGCCAGTAGGGCGGGAGCACGGGATACGCAGTATTTT.

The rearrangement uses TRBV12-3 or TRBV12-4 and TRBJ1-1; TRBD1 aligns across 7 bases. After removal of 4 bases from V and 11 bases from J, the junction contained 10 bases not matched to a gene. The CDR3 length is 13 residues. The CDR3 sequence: CASSSPGGIRAFF. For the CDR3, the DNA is TGTGCCAGCAGTTCCCCAGGGGGTATTCGGGCTTTCTTT.

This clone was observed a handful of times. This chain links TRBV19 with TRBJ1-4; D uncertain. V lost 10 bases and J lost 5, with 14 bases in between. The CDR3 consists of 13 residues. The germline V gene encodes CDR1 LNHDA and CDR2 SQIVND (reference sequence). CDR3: CATSDQHNEKLFF. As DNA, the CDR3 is TGTGCCACCTCCGACCAGCACAATGAAAAACTGTTTTTT.

The CDR3 DNA follows: TGTGCCAGCAGTTACGAACCTAGCGGGAACGAGCAGTACGTC. Encoded protein: CASSYEPSGNEQYV. The rearrangement links TRBV6-6 to TRBJ2-7, with 9 bases fitting TRBD2. The CDR3 is 14 amino acids. Germline CDR1 reads MNHNY; CDR2 reads SVGAGI (reference sequence). Losses at the gene ends were 2 bases for V and 5 bases for J; bases not matched to a gene: 4.

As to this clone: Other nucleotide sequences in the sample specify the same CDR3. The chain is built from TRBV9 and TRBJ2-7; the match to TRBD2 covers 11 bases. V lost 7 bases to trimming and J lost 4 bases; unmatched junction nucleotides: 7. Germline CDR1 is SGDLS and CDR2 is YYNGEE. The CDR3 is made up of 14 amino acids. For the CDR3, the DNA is TGTGCCAGCTCCGTCGGGACTAGCGGATACGAGCAGTACGTC. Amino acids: CASSVGTSGYEQYV.

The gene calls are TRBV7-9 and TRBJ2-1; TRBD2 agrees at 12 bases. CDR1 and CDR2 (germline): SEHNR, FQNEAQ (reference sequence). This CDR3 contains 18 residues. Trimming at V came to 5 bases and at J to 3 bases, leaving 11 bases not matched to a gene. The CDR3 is CASSSLAGGPIFYNEQFF. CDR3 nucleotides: TGTGCCAGCAGCAGCCTAGCGGGAGGGCCAATATTCTACAATGAGCAGTTCTTC.

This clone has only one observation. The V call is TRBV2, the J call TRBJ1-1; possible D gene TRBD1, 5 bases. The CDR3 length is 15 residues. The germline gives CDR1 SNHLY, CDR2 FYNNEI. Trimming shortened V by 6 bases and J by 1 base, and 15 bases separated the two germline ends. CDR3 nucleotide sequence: TGTGCCAGCAGCGCCCTCGGGGCGGAGAACACTGAAGCTTTCTTT. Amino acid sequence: CASSALGAENTEAFF. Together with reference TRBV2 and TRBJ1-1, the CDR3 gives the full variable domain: EPEVTQTPSHQVTQMGQEVILRCVPISNHLYFYWYRQILGQKVEFLVSFYNNEISEKSEIFDDQFSVERPDGSNFTLKIRSTKLEDSAMYFCASSALGAENTEAFFGQGTRLTVV.

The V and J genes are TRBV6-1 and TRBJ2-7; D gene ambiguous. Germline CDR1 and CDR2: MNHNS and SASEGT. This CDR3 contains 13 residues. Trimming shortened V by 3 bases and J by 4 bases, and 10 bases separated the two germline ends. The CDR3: CASSEAFEYEQYF. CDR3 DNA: TGTGCCAGCAGTGAGGCGTTCGAATACGAGCAGTACTTC.

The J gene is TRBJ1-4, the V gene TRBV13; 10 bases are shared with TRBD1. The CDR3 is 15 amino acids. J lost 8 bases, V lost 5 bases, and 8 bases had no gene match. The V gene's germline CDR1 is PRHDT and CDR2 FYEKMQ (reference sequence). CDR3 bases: TGTGCCAGCAGCCATATGACAGGGGGCGACGAAAAACTGTTTTTT. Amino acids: CASSHMTGGDEKLFF.

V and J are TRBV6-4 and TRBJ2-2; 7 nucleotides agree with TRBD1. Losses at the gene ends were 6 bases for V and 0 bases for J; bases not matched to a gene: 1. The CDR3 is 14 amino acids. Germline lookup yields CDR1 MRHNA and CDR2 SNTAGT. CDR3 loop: CASRGQSNTGELFF. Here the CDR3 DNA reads TGTGCCAGCAGGGGACAGTCGAACACCGGGGAGCTGTTTTTT.

CDR3 in amino acids: CACASDGATNEKLFF. CDR3 coding DNA: TGTGCCTGCGCATCCGACGGGGCAACTAATGAAAAACTGTTTTTT. This chain links TRBV3-1 (or the pseudogene TRBV3-2) with TRBJ1-4; no definite D call. From germline, CDR1 is LGHDT and CDR2 YNNKEL (reference sequence). The CDR3 has 15 residues. V was pared by 11 bases and J by 0 bases, with 16 bases between.

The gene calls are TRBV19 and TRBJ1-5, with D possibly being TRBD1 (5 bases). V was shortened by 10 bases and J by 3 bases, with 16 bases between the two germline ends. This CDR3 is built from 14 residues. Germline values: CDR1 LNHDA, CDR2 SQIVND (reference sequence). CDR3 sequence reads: CATAVEGYNQPQHF. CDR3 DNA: TGTGCCACCGCGGTAGAGGGGTACAATCAGCCCCAGCATTTT.